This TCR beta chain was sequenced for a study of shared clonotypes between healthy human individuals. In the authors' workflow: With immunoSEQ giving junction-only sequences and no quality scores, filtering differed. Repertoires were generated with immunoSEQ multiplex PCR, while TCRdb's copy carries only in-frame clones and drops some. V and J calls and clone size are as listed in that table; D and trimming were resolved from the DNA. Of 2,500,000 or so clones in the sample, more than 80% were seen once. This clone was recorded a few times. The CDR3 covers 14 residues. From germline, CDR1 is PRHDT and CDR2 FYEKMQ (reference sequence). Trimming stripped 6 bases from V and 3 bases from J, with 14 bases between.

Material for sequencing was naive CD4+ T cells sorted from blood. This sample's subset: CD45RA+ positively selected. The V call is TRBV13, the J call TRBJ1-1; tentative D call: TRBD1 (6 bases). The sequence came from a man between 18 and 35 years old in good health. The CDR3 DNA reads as TGTGCCAGCAGGCGAGCAGGGGTGGACACTGAAGCTTTCTTT. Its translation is CASRRAGVDTEAFF.